The present T cell receptor (beta chain) was sequenced within a study of T cells in Graves' hyperthyroidism and ophthalmopathy (dated by TCRdb to between 2018 and 2020). Some background on the complete study: Peripheral blood samples were taken at initial diagnosis, before any treatment was given. The approximately 100 discovery patients were divided at random into training and test sets in a 7:3 ratio. To identify TCR V-J signatures that set the groups apart, the researchers used a discovery cohort of 95 to 100 patients, made up of 40 to 45 with Graves' ophthalmopathy and 55 to 65 with stable Graves' hyperthyroidism. TCR Vbeta CDR3 sequencing of roughly 140 peripheral blood samples (43 ophthalmopathy, 75 to 80 hyperthyroidism and roughly 17 progressor patients) is reported in the paper. Prospective prediction of ophthalmopathy was tested in an independent validation cohort of about 19 hyperthyroidism patients and some 17 patients who later progressed to ophthalmopathy. In roughly six Graves' hyperthyroidism patients, the study also compared T-cell repertoires from thyroid tissue with T-cell repertoires from blood. Following sampling, methimazole starting at 30 mg daily was given to hyperthyroidism patients, and high-dose intravenous methylprednisolone was given to ophthalmopathy patients. The paper as a whole reports these results and caveats: No statistical method was used to fix the sample size in advance, and group allocation was not hidden from the investigators. Most expanded thyroid clonotypes (frequency above 0.001) were also detected in blood, suggesting blood repertoires may reflect thyroid immune responses. Ophthalmopathy was separated from stable hyperthyroidism by a 13 V-J signature model, with over 85% sensitivity and about 81% specificity obtained in cross-validation and 80%/75% obtained in testing. In validation, the model predicted progression to ophthalmopathy with 60% to 71% sensitivity and approximately 74% specificity, a median of approximately 6.5 months before onset.

Moderately to severely active disease, a Clinical Activity Score of at least 3, a NOSPECS grade of at least 4, and a duration under 3 months were present in ophthalmopathy patients. The study excluded patients with uncontrolled infections, other autoimmune diseases, pregnancy or lactation. Diagnoses were based on clinical symptoms, serum thyroxine and TRAb, thyroid ultrasound and orbital computed tomography. Ficoll-Paque density gradient centrifugation was used to isolate PBMCs from around 10 ml of fresh peripheral blood. Total RNA was extracted with Trizol reagent, and quality was checked on an Agilent 2100 Bioanalyzer. The TCR beta CDR3 regions were amplified from RNA transcripts. The first round of RT-PCR for the TCR CDR3 was performed with the HTBI primer set and the Qiagen OneStep RT-PCR kit. A second multiplex PCR round built the libraries, followed by size selection and purification. Libraries were sequenced paired-end with 100 bp reads on an Illumina HiSeq2000. In the authors' own workflow: SOAPnuke was used to process the raw data, with reads discarded if the reads contained adapters or uncalled bases, had a mean Phred below 15, or lacked an exact constant-primer or identifier match. COPE v1.2.5 was used to merge high-quality paired reads, and clonotypes were defined as unique nucleotide sequences. MiTCR v1.1 was used to align clonotypes to the IMGT TRBV, TRBD and TRBJ reference segments. The analysis included only V-J combinations with a frequency above 0.0001, which together covered 99% to 99.2% of the repertoires. The TCS score was defined as the ratio of F50 (clonal expansion) to E x V (chaos), calculated using BLOSUM62-based TCRdist between CDR3 peptides within each V-J. Welch's t-statistics and random forest reduced around 550 V-J features to about 13, which were used in a naive Bayes classifier (R e1071). TCRdb reran the public reads through fastp at Q25 and MiXCR, keeping productive beta chains. Rows are combined by CDR3 protein, so each entry shows the most common genes and DNA. The V and J calls were determined by TCRdb, not by the authors. For this sample the table gives some 300,000 distinct CDR3 sequences, of which roughly 19% were detected only once. The top ten constitute 39% of the sample.

This clonotype was seen a few times. No antigen is known for it. There are no base qualities to consult, and no much larger clone falls within one base. This clonotype was sampled from a man in his fifties with Graves' ophthalmopathy. The source material was blood.

This receptor carries the CDR3 CASSSLARGGNTIYF. The nucleotides read TGTGCCAGCAGCTCACTAGCCAGGGGTGGAAACACCATATATTTT. The chain links TRBV7-3 with TRBJ1-3, with a tentative D gene TRBD1 over 6 matching bases. The germline V gene supplies CDR1 SGHTA and CDR2 FQGTGA. Reading from cysteine to phenylalanine, the CDR3 counts 15 amino acids. Of all the DNA, just the CDR3 is kept, 45 bases in frame from base 1. V and J are truncated by 4 bases and 3 bases respectively, leaving an intervening sequence of 13 bases.